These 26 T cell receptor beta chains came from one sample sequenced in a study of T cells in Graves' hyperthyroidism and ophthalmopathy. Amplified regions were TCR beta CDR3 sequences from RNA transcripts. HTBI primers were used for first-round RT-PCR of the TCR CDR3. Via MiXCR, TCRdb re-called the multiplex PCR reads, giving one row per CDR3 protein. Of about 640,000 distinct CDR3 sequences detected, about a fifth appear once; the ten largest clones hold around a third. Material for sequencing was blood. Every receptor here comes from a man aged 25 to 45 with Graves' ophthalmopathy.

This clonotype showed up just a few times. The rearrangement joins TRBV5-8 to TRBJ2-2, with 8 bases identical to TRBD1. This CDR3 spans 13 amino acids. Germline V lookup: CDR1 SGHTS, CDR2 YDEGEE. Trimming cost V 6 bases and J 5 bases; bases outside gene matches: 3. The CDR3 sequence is CASTTGGTGELFF. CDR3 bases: TGTGCCAGCACAACAGGGGGAACCGGGGAGCTGTTTTTT.

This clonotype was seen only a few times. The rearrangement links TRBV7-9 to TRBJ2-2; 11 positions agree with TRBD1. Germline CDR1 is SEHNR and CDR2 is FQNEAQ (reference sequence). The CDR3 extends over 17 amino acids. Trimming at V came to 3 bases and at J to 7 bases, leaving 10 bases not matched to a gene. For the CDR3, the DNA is TGTGCCAGCAGCTTCGGACAGGGGGCTACCCTGGGCGGGGAGCTGTTTTTT. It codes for CASSFGQGATLGGELFF.

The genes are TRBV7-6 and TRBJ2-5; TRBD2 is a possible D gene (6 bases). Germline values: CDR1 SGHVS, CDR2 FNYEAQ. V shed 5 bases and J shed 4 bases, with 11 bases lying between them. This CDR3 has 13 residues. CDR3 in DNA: TGTGCCAGCAGCCCGGGAGCTTTAGAGACCCAGTACTTC. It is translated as CASSPGALETQYF.

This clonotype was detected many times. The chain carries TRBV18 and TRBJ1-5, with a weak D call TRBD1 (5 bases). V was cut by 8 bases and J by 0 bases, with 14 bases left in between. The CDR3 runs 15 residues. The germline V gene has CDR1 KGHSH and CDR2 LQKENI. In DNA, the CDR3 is TGTGCCAGCAGCACAACCGGGGGTAGCAATCAGCCCCAGCATTTT. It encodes CASSTTGGSNQPQHF. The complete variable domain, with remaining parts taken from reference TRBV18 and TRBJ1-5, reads NAGVMQNPRHLVRRRGQEARLRCSPMKGHSHVYWYRQLPEEGLKFMVYLQKENIIDESGMPKERFSAEFPKEGPSILRIQQVVRGDSAAYFCASSTTGGSNQPQHFGDGTRLSIL.

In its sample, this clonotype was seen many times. In DNA form, the CDR3 reads TGTGCCAGCAGCTTAGACGGCTATCAGCCCCAGCATTTT. It codes for CASSLDGYQPQHF. The rearrangement joins TRBV7-9 to TRBJ1-5; D is unclear. This CDR3 comprises 13 residues. Germline V lookup: CDR1 SEHNR, CDR2 FQNEAQ (reference sequence). Trimming removed 1 base at V and 5 bases at J, with 6 bases between. The full variable domain, with the rest looked up from reference TRBV7-9 and TRBJ1-5, is DTGVSQNPRHKITKRGQNVTFRCDPISEHNRLYWYRQTLGQGPEFLTYFQNEAQLEKSRLLSDRFSAERPKGSFSTLEIQRTEQGDSAMYLCASSLDGYQPQHFGDGTRLSIL.

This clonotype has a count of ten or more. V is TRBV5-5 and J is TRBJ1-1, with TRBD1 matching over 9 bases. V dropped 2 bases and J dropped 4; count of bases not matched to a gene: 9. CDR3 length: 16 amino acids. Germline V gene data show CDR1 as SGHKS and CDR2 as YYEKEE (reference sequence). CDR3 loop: CASSFGTGLAGTEAFF. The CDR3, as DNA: TGTGCCAGCAGCTTTGGGACAGGGCTGGCGGGCACTGAAGCTTTCTTT.

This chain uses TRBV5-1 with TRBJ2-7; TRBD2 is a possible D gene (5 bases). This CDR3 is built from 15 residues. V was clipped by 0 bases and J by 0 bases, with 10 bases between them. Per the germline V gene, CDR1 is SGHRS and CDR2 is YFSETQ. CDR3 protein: CASSLVTGSSYEQYF. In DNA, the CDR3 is TGCGCCAGCAGCTTGGTAACGGGGAGCTCCTACGAGCAGTACTTC.

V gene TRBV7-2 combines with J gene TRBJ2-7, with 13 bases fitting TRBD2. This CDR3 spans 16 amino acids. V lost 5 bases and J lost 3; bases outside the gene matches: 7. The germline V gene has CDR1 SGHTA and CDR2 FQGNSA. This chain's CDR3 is CASSPRLAGGFYEQYF. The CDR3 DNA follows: TGTGCCAGCAGCCCTCGACTAGCGGGAGGCTTCTACGAGCAGTACTTC. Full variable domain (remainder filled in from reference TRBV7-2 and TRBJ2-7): GAGVSQSPSNKVTEKGKDVELRCDPISGHTALYWYRQSLGQGLEFLIYFQGNSAPDKSGLPSDRFSAERTGGSVSTLTIQRTQQEDSAVYLCASSPRLAGGFYEQYFGPGTRLTVT.

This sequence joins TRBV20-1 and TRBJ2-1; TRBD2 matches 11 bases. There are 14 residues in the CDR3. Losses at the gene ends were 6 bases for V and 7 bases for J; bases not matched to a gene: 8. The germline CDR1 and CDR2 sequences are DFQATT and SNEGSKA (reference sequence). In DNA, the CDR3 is TGCAGTGCCCAACTAGCGGGAGTAAAAAATGAGCAGTTCTTC. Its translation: CSAQLAGVKNEQFF.

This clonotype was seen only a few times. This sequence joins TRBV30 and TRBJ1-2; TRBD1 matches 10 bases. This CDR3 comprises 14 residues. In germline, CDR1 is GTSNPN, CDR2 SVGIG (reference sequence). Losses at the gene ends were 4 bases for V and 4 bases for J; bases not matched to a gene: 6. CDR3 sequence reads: CAWTPGQGLYGYTF. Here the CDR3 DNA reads TGTGCCTGGACTCCGGGACAGGGGCTCTATGGCTACACCTTC.

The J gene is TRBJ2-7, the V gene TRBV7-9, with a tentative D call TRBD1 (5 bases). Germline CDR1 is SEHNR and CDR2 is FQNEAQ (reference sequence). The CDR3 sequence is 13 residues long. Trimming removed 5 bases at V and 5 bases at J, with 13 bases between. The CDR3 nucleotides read TGTGCCAGCAGCCTAGGGGATCTCCACGAGCAGTACTTC. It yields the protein CASSLGDLHEQYF.

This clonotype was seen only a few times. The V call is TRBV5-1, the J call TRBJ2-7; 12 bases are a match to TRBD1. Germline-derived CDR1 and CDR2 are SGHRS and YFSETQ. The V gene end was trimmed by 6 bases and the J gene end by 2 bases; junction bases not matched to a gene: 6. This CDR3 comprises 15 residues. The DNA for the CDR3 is TGCGCCAGCACCCCCGGGACAGGGGGCACCTACGAGCAGTACTTC. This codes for CASTPGTGGTYEQYF.

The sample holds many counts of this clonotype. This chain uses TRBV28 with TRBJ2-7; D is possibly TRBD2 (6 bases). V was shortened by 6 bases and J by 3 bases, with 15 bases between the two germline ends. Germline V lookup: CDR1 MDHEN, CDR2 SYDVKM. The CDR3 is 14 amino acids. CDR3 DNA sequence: TGTGCCAGCAGCCCCGCGGGACGGATCTACGAGCAGTACTTC. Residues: CASSPAGRIYEQYF.

Written as DNA, the CDR3 is TGTGCCTCCACGGAGGGCTACAATGAGCAGTTCTTC. Its translation is CASTEGYNEQFF. The chain carries TRBV7-9 and TRBJ2-1; a weak D match, TRBD2 (6 bases). Germline loops: CDR1 SEHNR, CDR2 FQNEAQ (reference sequence). Trimming took off 11 bases at V and 3 bases at J, with 11 bases between the two ends. There are 12 residues in the CDR3. Full variable domain (rest looked up from reference TRBV7-9 and TRBJ2-1): DTGVSQNPRHKITKRGQNVTFRCDPISEHNRLYWYRQTLGQGPEFLTYFQNEAQLEKSRLLSDRFSAERPKGSFSTLEIQRTEQGDSAMYLCASTEGYNEQFFGPGTRLTVL.

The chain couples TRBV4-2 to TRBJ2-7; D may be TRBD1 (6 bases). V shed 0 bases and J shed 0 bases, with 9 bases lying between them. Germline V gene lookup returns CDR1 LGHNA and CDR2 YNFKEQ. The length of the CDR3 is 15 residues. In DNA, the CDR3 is TGTGCCAGCAGCCAAGATGCAGGGGCCTCCTACGAGCAGTACTTC. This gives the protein CASSQDAGASYEQYF.

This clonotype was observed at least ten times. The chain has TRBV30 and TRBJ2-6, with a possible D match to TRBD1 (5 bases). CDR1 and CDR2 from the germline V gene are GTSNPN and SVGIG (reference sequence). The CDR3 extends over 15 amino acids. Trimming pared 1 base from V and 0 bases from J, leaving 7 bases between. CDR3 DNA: TGTGCCTGGAGTGGACAGAGCTCTGGGGCCAACGTCCTGACTTTC. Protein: CAWSGQSSGANVLTF. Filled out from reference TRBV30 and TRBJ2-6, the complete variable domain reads SQTIHQWPATLVQPVGSPLSLECTVEGTSNPNLYWYRQAAGRGLQLLFYSVGIGQISSEVPQNLSASRPQDRQFILSSKKLLLSDSGFYLCAWSGQSSGANVLTFGAGSRLTVL.

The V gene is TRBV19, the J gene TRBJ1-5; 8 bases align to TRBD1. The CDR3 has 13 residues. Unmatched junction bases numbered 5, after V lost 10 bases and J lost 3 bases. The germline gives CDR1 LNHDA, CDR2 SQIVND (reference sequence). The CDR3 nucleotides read TGTGCCATACAGGGGGGGTTCAATCAGCCCCAGCATTTT. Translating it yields CAIQGGFNQPQHF.

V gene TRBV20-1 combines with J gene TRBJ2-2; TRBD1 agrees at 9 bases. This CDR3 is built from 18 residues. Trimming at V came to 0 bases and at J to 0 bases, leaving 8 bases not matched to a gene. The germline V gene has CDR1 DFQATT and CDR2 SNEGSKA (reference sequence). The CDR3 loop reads CSARDPIGQGTNTGELFF. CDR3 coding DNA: TGCAGTGCTAGAGACCCGATAGGACAGGGGACGAACACCGGGGAGCTGTTTTTT.

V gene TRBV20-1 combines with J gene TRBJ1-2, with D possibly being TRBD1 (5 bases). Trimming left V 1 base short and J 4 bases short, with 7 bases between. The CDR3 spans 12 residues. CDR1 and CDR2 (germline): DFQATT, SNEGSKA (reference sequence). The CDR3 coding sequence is TGCAGTGCTAGAGTGGGGGGCTATGGCTACACCTTC. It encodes CSARVGGYGYTF.

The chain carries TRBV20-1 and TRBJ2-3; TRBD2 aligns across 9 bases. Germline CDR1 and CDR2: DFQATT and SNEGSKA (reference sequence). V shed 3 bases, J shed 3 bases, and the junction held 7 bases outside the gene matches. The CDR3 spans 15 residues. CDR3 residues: CSARVAGARTDTQYF. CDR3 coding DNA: TGCAGTGCTAGGGTAGCGGGAGCCAGGACAGATACGCAGTATTTT.

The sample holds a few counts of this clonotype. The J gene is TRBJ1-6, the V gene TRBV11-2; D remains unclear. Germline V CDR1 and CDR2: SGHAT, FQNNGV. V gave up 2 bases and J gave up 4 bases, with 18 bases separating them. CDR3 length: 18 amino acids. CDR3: CASSLSPTYGFYNSPLHF. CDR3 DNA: TGTGCCAGCAGCTTATCCCCCACGTACGGGTTTTATAATTCACCCCTCCACTTT.

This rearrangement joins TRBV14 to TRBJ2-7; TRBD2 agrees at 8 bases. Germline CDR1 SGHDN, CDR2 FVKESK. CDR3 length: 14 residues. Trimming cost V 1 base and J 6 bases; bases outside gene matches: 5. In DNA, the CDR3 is TGTGCCAGCAGCCAAGCGGGACTAGGAGCCGAGCAGTACTTC. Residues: CASSQAGLGAEQYF.

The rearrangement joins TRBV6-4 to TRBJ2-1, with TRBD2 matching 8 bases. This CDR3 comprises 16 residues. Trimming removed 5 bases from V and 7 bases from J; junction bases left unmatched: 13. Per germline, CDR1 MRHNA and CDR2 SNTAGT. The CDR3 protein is CASSRGPREGKNEQFF. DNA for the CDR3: TGTGCCAGCAGTAGGGGACCACGGGAGGGTAAAAATGAGCAGTTCTTC.

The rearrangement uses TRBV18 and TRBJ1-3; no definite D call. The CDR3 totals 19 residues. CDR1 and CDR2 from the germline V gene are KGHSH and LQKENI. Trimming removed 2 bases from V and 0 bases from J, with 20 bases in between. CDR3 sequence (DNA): TGTGCCAGCTCACCAACGCGTTATGGCCAGTCTTCCTCTGGAAACACCATATATTTT. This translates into CASSPTRYGQSSSGNTIYF.

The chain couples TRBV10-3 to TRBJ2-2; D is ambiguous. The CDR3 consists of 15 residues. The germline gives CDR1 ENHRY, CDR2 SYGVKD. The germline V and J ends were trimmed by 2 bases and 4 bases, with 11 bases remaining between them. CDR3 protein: CAISERARTTGELFF. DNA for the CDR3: TGTGCCATCAGTGAGCGAGCCAGAACCACCGGGGAGCTGTTTTTT.

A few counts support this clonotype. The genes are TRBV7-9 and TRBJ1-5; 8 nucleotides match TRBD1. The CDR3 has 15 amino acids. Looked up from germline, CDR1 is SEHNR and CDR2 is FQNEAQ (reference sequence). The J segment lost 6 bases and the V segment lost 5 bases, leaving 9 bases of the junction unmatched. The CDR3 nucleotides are TGTGCCAGCAGCAGAAACGACAGGGGAGGTCAGCCCCAGCATTTT. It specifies CASSRNDRGGQPQHF.